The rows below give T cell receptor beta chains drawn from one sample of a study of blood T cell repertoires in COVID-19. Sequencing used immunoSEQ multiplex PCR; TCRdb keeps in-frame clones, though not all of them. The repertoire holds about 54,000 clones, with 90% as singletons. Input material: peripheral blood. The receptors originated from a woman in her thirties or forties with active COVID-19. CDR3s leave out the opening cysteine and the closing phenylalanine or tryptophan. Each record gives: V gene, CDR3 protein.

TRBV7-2	ASSVSGLDDTEAF
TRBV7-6	ASSSSWGGKDEKLF
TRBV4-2	ASSQFVGGANTGELF
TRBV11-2	ASSVDRGHSYEQY
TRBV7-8	ASSSTLDRDNYGYT
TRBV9	ASSVDEAPGTDTQY
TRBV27	ASSFSRGGSYEQY
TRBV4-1	ASSHDSGAAGGDLGGYT
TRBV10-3	ATSQLGKNRGGEGEQY
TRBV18	ASSLDSNYGYT
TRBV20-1	SAEGATEAF
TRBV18	ASSYGAQGYEQY
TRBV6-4	ASSPNGQGNYGYT
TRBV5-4	ASSFLMNTEAF
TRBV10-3	AIRGQGDYGYT
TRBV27	ASSPSGGAPDTQY
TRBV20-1	SASPLRRGAWNEQF
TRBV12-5	ASGLGLASTGELF
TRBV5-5	ASSSDRVRVRNQPQH
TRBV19	ASSIGGGGVYEQY
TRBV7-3	ASSRDRNQPQH
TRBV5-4	ASSSVRVTAADTQY
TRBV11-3	ASSFVLHSAKNIQY
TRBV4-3	ASSQSARGELF
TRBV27	ASSLFWEAGNQPQH
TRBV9	ASSVSIEQPQH
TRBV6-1	ASSDGRIQH
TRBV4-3	ASSQGGAGLLGDEQF
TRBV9	ASSVEDSIRSPLH
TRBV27	ASSLLGQGNEQF
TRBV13	ASTGPGEQF
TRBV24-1	ATSDADFPGELF
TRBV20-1	SASMRGGLFYNEQF
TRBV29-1	SALKGQGYEQY
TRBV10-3	AISGPSKDTQY
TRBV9	ASSVRDSINSPLH
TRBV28	ASSPPGWNLYGYT
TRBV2	ASRKGANGNTIY
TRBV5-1	ASSLGQVQYT
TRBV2	ASREDRNNYGYT
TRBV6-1	ASSDGVGEY
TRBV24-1	ATSAKQAALITYGYT
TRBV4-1	ASSPGRQGLLNTEAF
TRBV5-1	AGEDTDTQY
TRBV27	ASSLKRGGVREAPYNEQF